The 29 T cell receptor beta chains presented below share a single source sample, sequenced in a study of human T cells and chemical hapten exposure. The time point: patch test 2, 6 weeks after DPC sensitization. Treatment here: therapeutic diphenylcyclopropenone sensitization with weekly scalp DPC. Via MiXCR, TCRdb re-called the RACE reads, giving one row per CDR3 protein. This table holds some 45,000 distinct CDR3 sequences, around 10% found once. The source material was whole blood, sampled in connection with sensitization to the hapten diphenylcyclopropenone (DPC). The receptors were sampled from a woman aged 40 to 50 with alopecia areata. Some clones in this sample may be carry-over from other donors' samples.

About this clonotype: A much larger clone sits a single nucleotide away, making a read error possible. This sequence joins TRBV7-2 and TRBJ1-1; D is unclear. This CDR3 has 14 amino acids. With 3 bases removed from V and 0 bases from J, the gap between germline ends came to 8 bases. Germline loops: CDR1 SGHTA, CDR2 FQGNSA. The CDR3 spells CASSFPTLNTEAFF. The CDR3 nucleotides are TGTGCCAGCAGCTTCCCGACATTGAACACTGAAGCTTTCTTT.

This clonotype was found many times. The rearrangement uses TRBV6-1 and TRBJ2-2; D is ambiguous. Germline CDR1 and CDR2: MNHNS and SASEGT. The length of the CDR3 is 13 residues. V was trimmed by 1 base and J by 7 bases, leaving 7 bases between them. CDR3 sequence reads: CASSEEEVGELFF. The CDR3 DNA reads as TGTGCCAGCAGTGAAGAAGAGGTCGGGGAGCTGTTTTTT.

This clonotype showed up many times. The CDR3 protein is CSVSWDRDYEQYF. The CDR3 DNA follows: TGCAGCGTTTCATGGGACAGGGACTACGAGCAGTACTTC. This chain joins TRBV29-1 and TRBJ2-7; TRBD1 aligns across 9 bases. Germline V lookup: CDR1 SQVTM, CDR2 ANQGSEA. Losses at the gene ends were 5 bases for V and 3 bases for J; bases not matched to a gene: 5. There are 13 residues in the CDR3.

The sample holds many counts of this clonotype. J is TRBJ2-2 and V is TRBV5-1, with 7 bases fitting TRBD2. Germline CDR1 is SGHRS and CDR2 is YFSETQ. This CDR3 is built from 14 residues. With 3 bases clipped from V and 7 bases from J, the junction kept 6 bases outside the gene matches. CDR3 region: CASSWGGKSGELFF. DNA for the CDR3: TGCGCCAGCAGCTGGGGAGGGAAGAGCGGGGAGCTGTTTTTT.

This clonotype was seen many times. CDR3 DNA: TGTGCCTGGAGTGTAGGAGGGGGCGCCTACGAGCAGTACTTC. It encodes CAWSVGGGAYEQYF. The genes are TRBV30 and TRBJ2-7, with a tentative D call TRBD1 (7 bases). The CDR3 runs to 14 residues. V lost 0 bases to trimming and J lost 2 bases, with 11 bases between them. Germline CDR1 GTSNPN, CDR2 SVGIG (reference sequence).

This clonotype has ten or more counts. The J gene is TRBJ1-6, the V gene TRBV28; D gene unclear. Trimming took 1 base from V and 8 from J, leaving 15 bases between them. This CDR3 has 16 amino acids. The germline V gene encodes CDR1 MDHEN and CDR2 SYDVKM. For the CDR3, the DNA is TGTGCCAGCAGTTTATCGACGGGATTAGGGTATTCACCCCTCCACTTT. This translates into CASSLSTGLGYSPLHF. The full variable domain, in which reference TRBV28 and TRBJ1-6 provide the parts outside the CDR3, is DVKVTQSSRYLVKRTGEKVFLECVQDMDHENMFWYRQDPGLGLRLIYFSYDVKMKEKGDIPEGYSVSREKKERFSLILESASTNQTSMYLCASSLSTGLGYSPLHFGNGTRLTVT.

This clonotype was seen many times. This rearrangement joins TRBV27 to TRBJ2-2; TRBD1 agrees at 7 bases. After removal of 8 bases from V and 0 bases from J, the junction contained 3 bases not matched to a gene. This CDR3 is built from 14 residues. The germline V gene encodes CDR1 MNHEY and CDR2 SMNVEV (reference sequence). CDR3 loop: CASRDSANTGELFF. The CDR3 bases are TGTGCCAGCCGGGACAGCGCGAACACCGGGGAGCTGTTTTTT.

This clonotype was counted many times. The J gene is TRBJ2-4, the V gene TRBV29-1; D gene ambiguous. The CDR3 is made up of 13 amino acids. Germline values: CDR1 SQVTM, CDR2 ANQGSEA. Trimming pared 7 bases from V and 0 bases from J, leaving 10 bases between. CDR3 DNA sequence: TGCAGCGCATGTGAAGTAGCCAAAAACATTCAGTACTTC. Translating it yields CSACEVAKNIQYF.

This clonotype was counted between two and nine times. V and J are TRBV12-3 or TRBV12-4 and TRBJ2-5; D might be TRBD1 or TRBD2, each matching 5 bases. Trimming shortened V by 1 base and J by 9 bases, and 15 bases separated the two germline ends. The CDR3 sequence is 14 residues long. CDR3: CASSLGGAAGAQYF. Here the CDR3 DNA reads TGTGCCAGCAGTTTAGGAGGGGCCGCCGGGGCCCAGTACTTC.

At least ten counts were recorded for this clonotype. The chain couples TRBV30 to TRBJ2-5; a weak D match, TRBD1 (6 bases). The ends were cut back, 3 bases at V and 2 bases at J, with 10 bases in the middle. From germline, CDR1 is GTSNPN and CDR2 SVGIG (reference sequence). The CDR3 loop spans 13 amino acids. The CDR3 sequence is CAWRIGQQETQYF. CDR3 in DNA: TGTGCCTGGAGGATCGGACAGCAAGAGACCCAGTACTTC.

CDR3 bases: TGCGCCAGCAGCCCAGCGTCCCACTCAAGGGATCAGCCCCAGCATTTT. This sequence encodes CASSPASHSRDQPQHF. The chain is built from TRBV4-1 and TRBJ1-5; D not certain. Trimming shortened V by 4 bases and J by 5 bases, and 18 bases separated the two germline ends. Germline V gene lookup returns CDR1 MGHRA and CDR2 YSYEKL. This CDR3 is built from 16 residues.

The table lists this clonotype with many counts. The chain links TRBV7-6 to TRBJ1-6, with 8 bases that match TRBD1. The CDR3 is 14 residues long. Germline V gene sequence: CDR1 SGHVS, CDR2 FNYEAQ. V shed 5 bases and J 7 bases; nucleotides not matched to a gene: 4. The CDR3 bases are TGTGCCAGCAGCCGAGGACAGGGAAATTCACCCCTCCACTTT. Protein product: CASSRGQGNSPLHF.

The genes are TRBV6-6 and TRBJ1-6; D is undetermined. V lost 0 bases to trimming and J lost 5 bases, with 5 bases between them. This CDR3 has 14 residues. Germline V gene lookup returns CDR1 MNHNY and CDR2 SVGAGI (reference sequence). The CDR3: CASSYSGNNSPLHF. In nucleotides, the CDR3 is TGTGCCAGCAGTTACTCGGGCAATAATTCACCCCTCCACTTT.

This clonotype was detected ten times or more. The chain uses TRBV5-1 and TRBJ2-3; D not resolved. The CDR3 contains 13 residues. Germline CDR1 and CDR2: SGHRS and YFSETQ. The V gene lost 5 bases and the J gene lost 5 bases, with 12 bases spanning the gap. The CDR3 here is CASRLELIDTQYF. The CDR3 DNA is TGCGCCAGCAGGCTCGAACTTATAGATACGCAGTATTTT.

Relative to its sample, this clonotype is medium-sized. The V gene is TRBV5-1, the J gene TRBJ2-7, with a possible D match to TRBD2 (5 bases). The CDR3 extends over 13 amino acids. Trimming pared 0 bases from V and 2 bases from J, leaving 6 bases between. CDR1 is SGHRS and CDR2 is YFSETQ in the germline V gene. The CDR3 protein is CASSLELAYEQYF. DNA for the CDR3: TGCGCCAGCAGCTTGGAACTAGCCTACGAGCAGTACTTC.

This clonotype was seen ten or more times. J is TRBJ1-5 and V is TRBV3-1; D ambiguous. CDR1 LGHDT and CDR2 YNNKEL come from the germline V gene (reference sequence). The CDR3 is made up of 14 amino acids. V was clipped by 1 base and J by 5 bases, with 9 bases between them. The CDR3 here is CASSQGRWDQPQHF. CDR3 DNA: TGTGCCAGCAGCCAAGGCAGGTGGGATCAGCCCCAGCATTTT.

This clonotype has at least ten counts. V and J are TRBV7-3 and TRBJ1-3; possible D gene TRBD1, 6 bases. The CDR3 has 13 residues. Looked up from germline, CDR1 is SGHTA and CDR2 is FQGTGA. V was shortened by 8 bases and J by 4 bases, with 12 bases between the two germline ends. The CDR3 DNA follows: TGTGCCAGCTCCAGGGGTCCCGGAAACACCATATATTTT. Protein product: CASSRGPGNTIYF. Complete variable domain (other parts from reference TRBV7-3 and TRBJ1-3): GAGVSQTPSNKVTEKGKYVELRCDPISGHTALYWYRQSLGQGPEFLIYFQGTGAADDSGLPNDRFFAVRPEGSVSTLKIQRTERGDSAVYLCASSRGPGNTIYFGEGSWLTVV.

This clonotype was seen ten or more times. The chain joins TRBV29-1 to TRBJ1-2; no firm D call. The CDR3 is made up of 11 amino acids. Trimming stripped 6 bases from V and 4 bases from J, with 9 bases between. Germline assignment: CDR1 SQVTM and CDR2 ANQGSEA. The CDR3 region has the DNA TGCAGCGTCTCACTCGGCTATGGCTACACCTTC. Translation gives CSVSLGYGYTF.

Ten or more counts support this clonotype. The genes are TRBV6-4 and TRBJ2-1; 9 positions match TRBD2. Germline V lookup: CDR1 MRHNA, CDR2 SNTAGT. The CDR3 loop spans 15 amino acids. With 2 bases clipped from V and 6 bases from J, the junction kept 5 bases outside the gene matches. Here the CDR3 reads CASSDGVAGVNEQFF. CDR3 coding DNA: TGTGCCAGCAGTGACGGAGTAGCGGGAGTCAATGAGCAGTTCTTC.

This clonotype was seen ten or more times. The genes are TRBV6-2 or TRBV6-3 and TRBJ2-7, with D possibly being TRBD1 or TRBD2 (5 bases each). The length of the CDR3 is 14 residues. V was trimmed by 4 bases and J by 2 bases, leaving 12 bases between them. CDR1 and CDR2 (germline): MNHEY, SVGEGT. The CDR3 nucleotides are TGTGCCAGCAGTTCCTCCGAGGGGCCCTACGAGCAGTACTTC. Amino acid sequence: CASSSSEGPYEQYF.

The chain has TRBV4-1 and TRBJ2-5, with no clear D. Between the trimmed V and J ends, which lost 6 bases and 1 base, there was a span of 9 bases. The CDR3 covers 13 residues. CDR1 and CDR2 from the germline V gene are MGHRA and YSYEKL. This chain's CDR3 is CASRRTGQETQYF. Here the CDR3 DNA reads TGCGCCAGCAGGCGGACCGGCCAAGAGACCCAGTACTTC.

This clonotype was detected many times. This chain links TRBV5-4 with TRBJ1-1; D might be TRBD1 (5 bases). Germline-derived CDR1 and CDR2 are SGHNT and YYREEE (reference sequence). V shed 4 bases and J shed 5 bases, with 15 bases lying between them. The CDR3 covers 14 residues. The CDR3 protein is CASSQQSSGTEAFF. CDR3 DNA sequence: TGTGCCAGCAGCCAACAGTCATCAGGGACTGAAGCTTTCTTT.

This clonotype came up many times. The CDR3 DNA reads TGTGCCAGCAGCCCGAGGACAGGGGAGACTGGGGCCAACGTCCTGACTTTC. It is translated as CASSPRTGETGANVLTF. The rearrangement links TRBV7-9 to TRBJ2-6, with TRBD1 matching over 9 bases. Germline CDR1 is SEHNR and CDR2 is FQNEAQ (reference sequence). The ends lost 5 bases at V and 2 bases at J; junction bases unmatched: 7. This CDR3 has 17 amino acids.

In its sample, this clonotype is medium-sized. This chain joins TRBV20-1 and TRBJ2-5; D is uncertain. V lost 8 bases and J 0 bases, leaving 7 bases between the germline ends. The V gene's germline CDR1 is DFQATT and CDR2 SNEGSKA (reference sequence). The CDR3 consists of 11 residues. CDR3 bases: TGCAGTCCACAATACCAAGAGACCCAGTACTTC. This codes for CSPQYQETQYF.

This clonotype was picked up many times. The rearrangement uses TRBV28 and TRBJ1-3; tentatively, D is TRBD1 (6 bases). V lost 5 bases and J lost 2, with 16 bases in between. CDR1 and CDR2 (germline): MDHEN, SYDVKM. The length of the CDR3 is 16 residues. CDR3 sequence reads: CASSTGGRGTGNTIYF. The CDR3 DNA reads TGTGCCAGCAGTACCGGGGGAAGGGGGACTGGAAACACCATATATTTT.

Ten or more counts support this clonotype. The rearrangement joins TRBV5-1 to TRBJ1-4; no clear D gene. V was clipped by 5 bases and J by 5 bases, with 34 bases between them. The CDR3 sequence is 21 residues long. Germline loops: CDR1 SGHRS, CDR2 YFSETQ. DNA for the CDR3: TGCGCCAGCAGTCAAGATCTGATCCGACCGGGCCAAAACCTTAAGAATGAAAAACTGTTTTTT. Translated, it gives CASSQDLIRPGQNLKNEKLFF.

For the CDR3, the DNA is TGTGCCATCAGGGGGTCCGGCGACTACGAGCAGTACTTC. This translates into CAIRGSGDYEQYF. The rearrangement links TRBV28 to TRBJ2-7; 7 nucleotides align to TRBD1. Trimming took 10 bases from V and 3 from J; bases not matched to a gene: 9. This CDR3 spans 13 amino acids. Germline loops: CDR1 MDHEN, CDR2 SYDVKM.

V usage is TRBV5-5 and J usage is TRBJ1-2; 7 bases line up with TRBD1. Trimming at V came to 4 bases and at J to 8 bases, leaving 5 bases not matched to a gene. The CDR3 covers 12 residues. The germline CDR1 and CDR2 sequences are SGHKS and YYEKEE (reference sequence). As DNA, the CDR3 is TGTGCCAGCAGCCCGACAGGGTGGGGCTACACCTTC. It codes for CASSPTGWGYTF. Drawing the rest from reference TRBV5-5 and TRBJ1-2, the complete variable domain is DAGVTQSPTHLIKTRGQQVTLRCSPISGHKSVSWYQQVLGQGPQFIFQYYEKEERGRGNFPDRFSARQFPNYSSELNVNALLLGDSALYLCASSPTGWGYTFGSGTRLTVV.

The chain's CDR3 is CASSPGQARRNEQFF. The CDR3 coding sequence is TGTGCCAGCTCACCCGGACAGGCGAGAAGGAATGAGCAGTTCTTC. The chain is built from TRBV18 and TRBJ2-1, with 7 bases aligning to TRBD1. V lost 3 bases, J lost 7 bases, and 9 bases stayed unmatched. The CDR3 runs to 15 residues. CDR1 and CDR2 (germline): KGHSH, LQKENI.